Listed here are 23 T cell receptor beta chains from one sample, sequenced in a study of cytomegalovirus exposure and HLA in healthy donors. PCR involved 60 Vbeta and 13 Jbeta primers. TCRdb's table, derived via immunoSEQ multiplex PCR, lists solely in-frame clones and lacks some. The sample carries some 80,000 clones, around 77% recorded once. The sequencing sample was made of PBMCs. These TCRs come from a man in his fifties or sixties in good health and CMV-seronegative.

The chain joins TRBV5-1 to TRBJ2-3; 12 bases fit TRBD2. There are 17 residues in the CDR3. V was clipped by 4 bases and J by 0 bases; unmatched bases: 6. The germline V gene encodes CDR1 SGHRS and CDR2 YFSETQ. CDR3 nucleotides: TGCGCCAGCAGCAGCTCTAGCGGGGGGGCGAGCACAGATACGCAGTATTTT. It translates to CASSSSSGGASTDTQYF. The full variable domain, rest sourced from reference TRBV5-1 and TRBJ2-3, is KAGVTQTPRYLIKTRGQQVTLSCSPISGHRSVSWYQQTPGQGLQFLFEYFSETQRNKGNFPGRFSGRQFSNSRSEMNVSTLELGDSALYLCASSSSSGGASTDTQYFGPGTRLTVL.

This chain connects TRBV10-3 to TRBJ1-2, with 12 bases lining up with TRBD1. Germline values: CDR1 ENHRY, CDR2 SYGVKD. With V trimmed by 6 bases and J by 2 bases, 4 bases remained unmatched. This CDR3 has 15 residues. The CDR3 reads CAISLGQGANYGYTF. In DNA form, the CDR3 reads TGTGCCATCAGCCTGGGACAGGGGGCAAACTATGGCTACACCTTC.

Only a few counts were recorded for this clone. The J gene is TRBJ1-4, the V gene TRBV5-1; TRBD1 agrees at 9 bases. Germline values: CDR1 SGHRS, CDR2 YFSETQ. Germline trimming cut 2 bases from V and 2 bases from J; bases unmatched to any gene: 4. The CDR3 extends over 16 amino acids. CDR3: CASSLGDRATNEKLFF. As DNA, the CDR3 is TGCGCCAGCAGCTTAGGGGACAGGGCGACTAATGAAAAACTGTTTTTT.

This rearrangement joins TRBV13 to TRBJ2-3; no firm D call. The germline gives CDR1 PRHDT, CDR2 FYEKMQ (reference sequence). CDR3 length: 15 residues. V lost 2 bases, J lost 2 bases, and 11 bases lay in between. The DNA of the CDR3 is TGTGCCAGCAGCTTACGCCCCGACAACACAGATACGCAGTATTTT. As protein: CASSLRPDNTDTQYF. Complete variable domain (other parts from reference TRBV13 and TRBJ2-3): AAGVIQSPRHLIKEKRETATLKCYPIPRHDTVYWYQQGPGQDPQFLISFYEKMQSDKGSIPDRFSAQQFSDYHSELNMSSLELGDSALYFCASSLRPDNTDTQYFGPGTRLTVL.

The gene calls are TRBV28 and TRBJ2-5; 7 nucleotides match TRBD1. V was pared by 2 bases and J by 11 bases, with 8 bases of the junction left unmatched. This CDR3 comprises 13 residues. CDR1 MDHEN and CDR2 SYDVKM come from the germline V gene. CDR3 DNA sequence: TGTGCCAGCAGTTTACGACAGGGCCGAGAGCAGTACTTC. The encoded protein is CASSLRQGREQYF.

This sequence joins TRBV7-6 and TRBJ1-4; 7 bases are shared with TRBD1. The CDR3 has 15 residues. Trimming cost V 0 bases and J 4 bases; bases outside gene matches: 2. CDR1 is SGHVS and CDR2 is FNYEAQ in the germline V gene. The CDR3 coding sequence is TGTGCCAGCAGCTTAGCAGGGGGCAGTAATGAAAAACTGTTTTTT. Translated, it gives CASSLAGGSNEKLFF. Together with reference TRBV7-6 and TRBJ1-4, the CDR3 gives the full variable domain: GAGVSQSPRYKVTKRGQDVALRCDPISGHVSLYWYRQALGQGPEFLTYFNYEAQQDKSGLPNDRFSAERPEGSISTLTIQRTEQRDSAMYRCASSLAGGSNEKLFFGSGTQLSVL.

The chain joins TRBV25-1 to TRBJ2-5, with D tentatively TRBD2 (5 bases). CDR3 size: 14 residues. Looked up from germline, CDR1 is MGHDK and CDR2 is SYGVNS. Trimming took 2 bases from V and 9 from J, leaving 16 bases between them. The CDR3 spells CASSEPDNSGAQYF. The CDR3 nucleotides are TGTGCCAGCAGTGAACCCGACAACTCCGGGGCCCAGTACTTC.

The rearrangement uses TRBV2 and TRBJ1-2; tentative D call: TRBD1 (5 bases). Germline assignment: CDR1 SNHLY and CDR2 FYNNEI. The CDR3 is 15 amino acids. V was clipped by 3 bases and J by 3 bases, with 14 bases between them. DNA for the CDR3: TGTGCCAGCAGTGATCTGAACCCACAGGACTATGGCTACACCTTC. Translation gives CASSDLNPQDYGYTF.

This chain uses TRBV14 with TRBJ2-7, with D possibly TRBD1 on 6 matching bases. The CDR3 has 15 amino acids. V was trimmed by 4 bases and J by 7 bases, leaving 20 bases between them. The germline gives CDR1 SGHDN, CDR2 FVKESK. This CDR3 reads CASSRPGTPFGEQYF. CDR3 sequence (DNA): TGTGCCAGCAGCCGCCCCGGGACACCGTTCGGAGAGCAGTACTTC.

This chain links TRBV9 with TRBJ1-1; TRBD1 is a possible D gene (5 bases). V lost 4 bases and J lost 4, with 17 bases in between. The CDR3 is 15 residues long. Per the germline V gene, CDR1 is SGDLS and CDR2 is YYNGEE. The CDR3 DNA is TGTGCCAGCAGCCCCAGGTTGGGGGGGATCACTGAAGCTTTCTTT. Amino acids: CASSPRLGGITEAFF.

This chain joins TRBV15 and TRBJ1-6; D is ambiguous. Germline V gives CDR1 LNHNV, CDR2 YYDKDF (reference sequence). The length of the CDR3 is 13 residues. With 5 bases removed from V and 10 bases from J, the gap between germline ends came to 12 bases. The CDR3 nucleotides are TGTGCCACCAGCCCCTCGAGGGTATCACCCCTCCACTTT. Translation: CATSPSRVSPLHF.

This sequence joins TRBV7-3 and TRBJ2-5, with 7 nucleotides matching TRBD1. This CDR3 is 13 amino acids long. The germline CDR1 and CDR2 sequences are SGHTA and FQGTGA. V trimming: 4 bases; J trimming: 4 bases; junction bases outside the gene matches: 3. The CDR3 sequence: CASSSRTGETQYF. CDR3 sequence (DNA): TGTGCCAGCAGCTCACGGACAGGAGAGACCCAGTACTTC.

To note about this clone: One junction end does not reproduce the germline sequence, and a read error may be involved. CDR3 region: CASSDVPGTGNAIYF. CDR3 bases: TGTGCCAGCAGTGATGTTCCAGGGACTGGAAACGCCATATATTTT. The chain couples TRBV2 to TRBJ1-3, with TRBD1 as a possible D gene (5 bases). CDR1 and CDR2 from the germline V gene are SNHLY and FYNNEI. The CDR3 has 15 amino acids.

The chain carries TRBV6-6 and TRBJ1-5; unclear D gene. CDR3 length: 14 residues. The germline V and J ends were trimmed by 4 bases and 1 base, with 8 bases remaining between them. Looked up from germline, CDR1 is MNHNY and CDR2 is SVGAGI (reference sequence). CDR3: CASSFRGSNQPQHF. Written as DNA, the CDR3 is TGTGCCAGCAGTTTCCGAGGCAGCAATCAGCCCCAGCATTTT.

CDR3 region: CASSIGSGGADGELFF. The DNA of the CDR3 is TGTGCCAGTAGTATAGGTAGCGGGGGGGCCGACGGGGAGCTGTTTTTT. V usage is TRBV19 and J usage is TRBJ2-2; TRBD2 agrees at 11 bases. The J segment lost 7 bases and the V segment lost 1 base, leaving 5 bases of the junction unmatched. CDR3 length equals 16 residues. Germline CDR1 reads LNHDA; CDR2 reads SQIVND (reference sequence).

The CDR3 DNA reads TGTGCCAGCAGCACTCCATCGGACAGGAACACTGAAGCTTTCTTT. Its translation is CASSTPSDRNTEAFF. V gene TRBV21-1 combines with J gene TRBJ1-1; TRBD1, the table's D call, lacks a check against the DNA. TRBV21-1 is deemed a pseudogene. The CDR3 is 15 amino acids.

The V gene is TRBV7-2, the J gene TRBJ2-5; maybe TRBD2 (5 bases). Looked up from germline, CDR1 is SGHTA and CDR2 is FQGNSA. V was trimmed by 4 bases and J by 4 bases, leaving 19 bases between them. The CDR3 sequence is 16 residues long. CDR3 loop: CASSSLASGIGETQYF. In nucleotides, the CDR3 is TGTGCCAGCAGCTCGTTAGCGAGTGGGATTGGAGAGACCCAGTACTTC.

The rearrangement joins TRBV11-2 to TRBJ2-1; D is perhaps TRBD1 (5 bases). This CDR3 has 12 residues. V lost 2 bases, J lost 9 bases, and 8 bases lay in between. CDR1 SGHAT and CDR2 FQNNGV come from the germline V gene. The CDR3 loop reads CASSLNGAEQFF. Written as DNA, the CDR3 is TGTGCCAGCAGCTTAAATGGGGCTGAGCAGTTCTTC.

The genes are TRBV12-5 and TRBJ1-5; TRBD1 might be the D (6 bases). Germline V CDR1 and CDR2: LGHNT, FRNRAP. Trimming removed 4 bases from V and 1 base from J, with 11 bases in between. This CDR3 is 15 amino acids long. CDR3 sequence: CASGSTGGSNQPQHF. CDR3 sequence (DNA): TGTGCTAGTGGTTCGACAGGTGGGAGCAATCAGCCCCAGCATTTT.

The genes are TRBV27 and TRBJ2-7, with 8 nucleotides matching TRBD1. Per the germline V gene, CDR1 is MNHEY and CDR2 is SMNVEV (reference sequence). CDR3 length: 16 residues. Trimming removed 4 bases from V and 4 bases from J; junction bases left unmatched: 12. The CDR3: CASSSIGAGGKYEQYF. Here the CDR3 DNA reads TGTGCCAGCAGTTCAATCGGGGCAGGGGGCAAGTACGAGCAGTACTTC.

The V gene is TRBV6-5, the J gene TRBJ2-7; 12 bases are a match to TRBD1. J lost 3 bases, V lost 2 bases, and 2 bases had no gene match. The germline V gene has CDR1 MNHEY and CDR2 SVGAGI. The CDR3 totals 15 residues. CDR3 protein: CASSYRDRGLYEQYF. In DNA, the CDR3 is TGTGCCAGCAGTTACCGGGACAGGGGGCTCTACGAGCAGTACTTC.

The V gene is TRBV11-3, the J gene TRBJ1-4; the D gene is possibly TRBD1 (5 bases). The CDR3 length is 16 residues. Germline CDR1 is SGHNT and CDR2 is YENEEA. The V end lost 0 bases, the J end lost 5 bases, and 13 bases lay between the germline ends. The CDR3 protein is CASSLDGGTRNEKLFF. In nucleotides, the CDR3 is TGTGCCAGCAGCTTAGACGGGGGGACGCGAAATGAAAAACTGTTTTTT.

The chain combines TRBV7-2 with TRBJ1-2; D gene uncertain. The CDR3 loop spans 15 amino acids. Germline V gene data show CDR1 as SGHTA and CDR2 as FQGNSA. The V gene lost 5 bases and the J gene lost 1 base, with 14 bases spanning the gap. CDR3 coding DNA: TGTGCCAGCAGCCTATTCCCCGAGCATAACTATGGCTACACCTTC. Translation: CASSLFPEHNYGYTF.